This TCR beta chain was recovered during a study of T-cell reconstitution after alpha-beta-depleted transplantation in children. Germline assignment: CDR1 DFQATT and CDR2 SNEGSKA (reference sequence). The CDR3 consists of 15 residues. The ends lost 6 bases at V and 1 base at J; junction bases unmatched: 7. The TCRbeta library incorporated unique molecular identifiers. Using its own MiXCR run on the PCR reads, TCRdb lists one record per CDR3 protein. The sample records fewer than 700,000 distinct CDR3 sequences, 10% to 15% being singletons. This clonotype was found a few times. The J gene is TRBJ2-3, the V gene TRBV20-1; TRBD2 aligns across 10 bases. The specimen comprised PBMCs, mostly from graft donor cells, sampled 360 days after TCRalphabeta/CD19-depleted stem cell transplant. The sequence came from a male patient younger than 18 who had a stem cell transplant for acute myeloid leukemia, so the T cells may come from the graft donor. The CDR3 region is CSAPRGLAGTDTQYF. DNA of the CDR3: TGCAGTGCCCCCAGAGGACTAGCGGGCACAGATACGCAGTATTTT.